The rows below give T cell receptor beta chains drawn from one sample of a study of T-cell reconstitution after alpha-beta-depleted transplantation in children. TCRdb re-called the PCR reads with MiXCR, one entry per CDR3 protein. The table has about 350,000 distinct CDR3 sequences, around 16% seen once. Source: PBMCs, mostly from graft donor cells, taken 360 days after TCRalphabeta/CD19-depleted stem cell transplant. Receptors were obtained from a male patient between 2 and 15 years old who had a stem cell transplant for acute lymphoblastic leukemia, so the T cells may come from the graft donor. The CDR3 runs from the conserved cysteine through the conserved F or W. Each record gives: D gene, clone size, V gene, J gene, CDR3 DNA, CDR3 protein. A D gene is named only where the DNA matches it firmly. Expanded clones are given a class, and other clones once, few, many or no size at all.

TRBD2,NA,TRBV7-2,TRBJ2-1,TGTGCCAGCAGCTTAGCGGGTACGGGAGGAGGTAATGAGCAGTTCTTC,CASSLAGTGGGNEQFF
TRBD1,NA,TRBV7-6,TRBJ2-2,TGTGCCAGCAGCTTAGGAAGACAGGGAATCGGGGAGCTGTTTTTT,CASSLGRQGIGELFF
NA,NA,TRBV9,TRBJ2-1,TGTGCCAGCAGCGTAGACCCTAGTATGACTTCCAATGAGCAGTTCTTC,CASSVDPSMTSNEQFF
NA,few,TRBV29-1,TRBJ2-5,TGCAGCGCATTAAGGGGGAGTCGGGGAGAGACCCAGTACTTC,CSALRGSRGETQYF
TRBD2,few,TRBV28,TRBJ2-5,TGTGCCAGCAGCCCGAACGGACTAGCGGGTAACCAAGAGACCCAGTACTTC,CASSPNGLAGNQETQYF
TRBD1,few,TRBV7-8,TRBJ2-6,TGTGCCAGCAGCTTAAGGAGGACAGGCTGGCCTGGGGCCAACGTCCTGACTTTC,CASSLRRTGWPGANVLTF
TRBD2,few,TRBV12-3/TRBV12-4,TRBJ2-1,TGTGCCAGCAGTTTAGCGCGGGAGTGGTTCTTC,CASSLAREWFF
NA,NA,TRBV20-1,TRBJ2-1,TGCAGTGCCAGAGGCGTGAGCTCCTACAATGAGCAGTTCTTC,CSARGVSSYNEQFF
NA,NA,TRBV10-3,TRBJ1-6,TGTGCCATCAGTGAGTGGGGGGTTTCACCCCTCCACTTT,CAISEWGVSPLHF
NA,few,TRBV9,TRBJ2-3,TGTGCCAGCACCGAGAGGTCAGAACGGTACACAGATACGCAGTATTTT,CASTERSERYTDTQYF
TRBD1,NA,TRBV7-9,TRBJ2-1,TGTGCCAGCAGCTCGGGACAGGGGGCGCGCAATGAGCAGTTCTTC,CASSSGQGARNEQFF